The 18 T cell receptor beta chains below all came from one sample that was sequenced in a study of CD8+ T cells in alopecia areata. Extraction and reverse transcription of RNA yielded cDNA as the sequencing template. Using immunoSEQ multiplex PCR, the repertoire was profiled, and TCRdb retains in-frame clones only, with some absent. The repertoire holds 4,000 to 4,500 clones, about 62% seen once, with over 10% in the top ten. Treatment specified: oral pan-JAK inhibitor, 5-10 mg twice daily. Alopecia areata patients provided lesional scalp punch biopsies and peripheral blood, both collected for the study. Sequences were derived from skin, sampled at week 4, from a patient treated with tofacitinib. All receptors come from a human donor with alopecia areata.

The V call is TRBV6-1, the J call TRBJ2-7; no definite D call. This CDR3 contains 12 residues. CDR1 MNHNS and CDR2 SASEGT come from the germline V gene. The V end lost 6 bases, the J end lost 2 bases, and 8 bases lay between the germline ends. The CDR3 coding sequence is TGTGCCAGCAGGGTAACAGCCTACGAGCAGTACTTC. Translation gives CASRVTAYEQYF.

This clone was seen only once. The gene calls are TRBV18 and TRBJ1-4, with D maybe TRBD1 (5 bases). The germline gives CDR1 KGHSH, CDR2 LQKENI. Trimming stripped 8 bases from V and 5 bases from J, with 12 bases between. The CDR3 consists of 13 residues. CDR3 sequence reads: CASRDSQNEKLFF. The CDR3 nucleotides read TGTGCCAGCCGGGACTCGCAGAATGAAAAACTGTTTTTT.

This chain uses TRBV13 with TRBJ2-5; possibly TRBD2 for D (6 bases). Germline CDR1 PRHDT, CDR2 FYEKMQ (reference sequence). This CDR3 is built from 14 residues. Trimming pared 0 bases from V and 5 bases from J, leaving 10 bases between. CDR3 sequence: CASSLGRAGETQYF. Written as DNA, the CDR3 is TGTGCCAGCAGCTTAGGCCGGGCGGGGGAGACCCAGTACTTC.

The gene calls are TRBV5-1 and TRBJ2-2; TRBD2 agrees at 7 bases. Per germline, CDR1 SGHRS and CDR2 YFSETQ. J gave up 7 bases and V 0 bases, and 12 bases lay outside the gene matches. The CDR3 sequence is 17 residues long. The CDR3 loop reads CASSLAVVSGNVGELFF. The CDR3 DNA reads as TGCGCCAGCAGCTTGGCCGTCGTAAGCGGGAATGTCGGGGAGCTGTTTTTT.

The V gene is TRBV5-8, the J gene TRBJ2-1, with 12 bases aligning to TRBD2. Trimming at V came to 1 base and at J to 7 bases, leaving 12 bases not matched to a gene. From germline, CDR1 is SGHTS and CDR2 YDEGEE. This CDR3 contains 18 residues. CDR3 in amino acids: CASSLKVFGTSGFNEQFF. The DNA for the CDR3 is TGTGCCAGCAGCTTGAAAGTGTTCGGGACTAGCGGGTTTAATGAGCAGTTCTTC.

There are a few counts of this clone. J is TRBJ2-1 and V is TRBV7-7; D is unclear. Looked up from germline, CDR1 is SSHAT and CDR2 is FNYEAQ (reference sequence). This CDR3 has 13 residues. Trimming shortened V by 3 bases and J by 0 bases, and 3 bases separated the two germline ends. The CDR3 bases are TGTGCCAGCAGCTTGAACTCCTACAATGAGCAGTTCTTC. Protein product: CASSLNSYNEQFF. The complete variable domain, with remaining parts taken from reference TRBV7-7 and TRBJ2-1, reads GAGVSQSPRYKVTKRGQDVTLRCDPISSHATLYWYQQALGQGPEFLTYFNYEAQPDKSGLPSDRFSAERPEGSISTLTIQRTEQRDSAMYRCASSLNSYNEQFFGPGTRLTVL.

The V and J genes are TRBV4-3 and TRBJ1-1, with D perhaps matching TRBD1 (5 bases). Trimming cost V 4 bases and J 5 bases, with 11 bases left between them. In germline, CDR1 is LGHNA, CDR2 YSLEER. This CDR3 has 13 residues. The CDR3 spells CASSPGRGTEAFF. As DNA, the CDR3 is TGCGCCAGCAGCCCGGGACGTGGGACTGAAGCTTTCTTT.

V usage is TRBV6-1 and J usage is TRBJ2-1, with 9 bases aligning to TRBD2. The V and J ends lost 2 bases and 2 bases, in that order; junction bases with no gene match: 4. The germline V gene encodes CDR1 MNHNS and CDR2 SASEGT. This CDR3 is 16 amino acids long. CDR3 residues: CASSEPGGRAYNEQFF. DNA for the CDR3: TGTGCCAGCAGTGAACCCGGCGGGAGGGCCTACAATGAGCAGTTCTTC.

This chain links TRBV10-1 with TRBJ1-6; the D gene is possibly TRBD1 (5 bases). V lost 6 bases and J 7 bases, leaving 10 bases between the germline ends. Per germline, CDR1 WNHNN and CDR2 SYGVQD (reference sequence). CDR3 length: 13 amino acids. The CDR3 region is CASSRDVNSPLHF. DNA for the CDR3: TGCGCCAGCAGCCGGGACGTCAATTCACCCCTCCACTTT.

V and J are TRBV7-2 and TRBJ2-7; TRBD2 matches 10 bases. V shed 5 bases and J 0 bases; nucleotides not matched to a gene: 4. The CDR3 contains 15 residues. CDR1 SGHTA and CDR2 FQGNSA come from the germline V gene. The CDR3 nucleotides are TGTGCCAGCAGCATACTAGCGGGAAGCTCCTACGAGCAGTACTTC. It translates to CASSILAGSSYEQYF.

This rearrangement joins TRBV29-1 to TRBJ2-7, with unresolved D. Trimming removed 4 bases from V and 6 bases from J, with 13 bases in between. Germline CDR1 is SQVTM and CDR2 is ANQGSEA. The CDR3 is 12 amino acids. The chain's CDR3 is CSVALGDSEQYF. In nucleotides, the CDR3 is TGCAGCGTTGCCCTCGGCGACTCCGAGCAGTACTTC.

The V and J genes are TRBV18 and TRBJ2-5, with D possibly being TRBD1 (6 bases). The CDR3 sequence is 14 residues long. CDR1 is KGHSH and CDR2 is LQKENI in the germline V gene. V was pared by 5 bases and J by 5 bases, with 15 bases between. The CDR3 DNA reads TGTGCCAGCTCAGGGGGCAGTCCTCGGGAGACCCAGTACTTC. As protein: CASSGGSPRETQYF.

The chain uses TRBV23-1 and TRBJ2-2; no clear D gene. Being an ORF, TRBV23-1 has a function that is uncertain. V lost 0 bases and J 4 bases, leaving 12 bases between the germline ends. CDR3 length: 16 residues. The CDR3 reads CASSQSRPWGTGELFF. Written as DNA, the CDR3 is TGCGCCAGCAGTCAATCCCGGCCATGGGGCACCGGGGAGCTGTTTTTT.

Of note for this clone: At one boundary the junction diverges from the germline segment, which might be a read error. The V gene is TRBV20-1, the J gene TRBJ2-4; no clear D gene. CDR3 length: 11 amino acids. Germline-derived CDR1 and CDR2 are DFQATT and SNEGSKA (reference sequence). CDR3 residues: CSATSRPTSSF. CDR3 coding DNA: TGCAGTGCTACCTCCAGGCCCACCTCCTCCTTC.

The chain employs TRBV7-9 and TRBJ2-3; 11 bases match TRBD2. Germline lookup yields CDR1 SEHNR and CDR2 FQNEAQ (reference sequence). The length of the CDR3 is 16 residues. V was pared by 4 bases and J by 2 bases, with 5 bases of the junction left unmatched. CDR3 residues: CASSSTTSGVTDTQYF. In DNA form, the CDR3 reads TGTGCCAGCAGCTCAACGACTAGCGGGGTCACAGATACGCAGTATTTT. The full variable domain, in which reference TRBV7-9 and TRBJ2-3 provide the parts outside the CDR3, is DTGVSQNPRHKITKRGQNVTFRCDPISEHNRLYWYRQTLGQGPEFLTYFQNEAQLEKSRLLSDRFSAERPKGSFSTLEIQRTEQGDSAMYLCASSSTTSGVTDTQYFGPGTRLTVL.

The chain carries TRBV20-1 and TRBJ2-3; unclear D gene. Germline values: CDR1 DFQATT, CDR2 SNEGSKA (reference sequence). CDR3 length: 11 amino acids. The ends were cut back, 3 bases at V and 6 bases at J, with 7 bases in the middle. CDR3 nucleotide sequence: TGCAGTGCTAGGTCCTTGGATACGCAGTATTTT. As protein: CSARSLDTQYF.

J is TRBJ2-3 and V is TRBV7-2, with 9 bases that match TRBD1. J gave up 5 bases and V 6 bases, and 6 bases lay outside the gene matches. This CDR3 comprises 14 residues. The V gene's germline CDR1 is SGHTA and CDR2 FQGNSA. CDR3 DNA sequence: TGTGCCAGCAGTGTACAGGGGGCGGAAGATACGCAGTATTTT. Protein sequence: CASSVQGAEDTQYF.

The chain couples TRBV21-1 to TRBJ2-3; the table's D call, TRBD2, was not checked against the DNA. TRBV21-1 is marked as a pseudogene. The CDR3 covers 13 residues. The CDR3 bases are TGTGCCATCCTGAGAGGAAGCACAGATACGCAGTATTTT. It is translated as CAILRGSTDTQYF.